Each of the 25 T cell receptor beta chains below was sequenced from the same sample in a study of neurological immune-mediated disorders. TCRdb re-derived calls from the 5' RACE reads in MiXCR, one entry per CDR3 protein. The repertoire holds about 65,000 distinct CDR3 sequences, roughly 3.7% seen once, with just over 2.5% in the top ten. Sequencing was done on a sample of PBMCs. These receptors all stem from a man aged 50-60 years with multiple sclerosis.

This clonotype was seen at least ten times. The CDR3 DNA is TGTGCCAGCAGCCTAACGGGGAATGAGCAGTTCTTC. Translation gives CASSLTGNEQFF. V gene TRBV7-8 combines with J gene TRBJ2-1; TRBD2 is a possible D gene (5 bases). Germline V gene lookup returns CDR1 SGHVS and CDR2 FQNEAQ. This CDR3 is 12 amino acids long. Trimming took off 5 bases at V and 7 bases at J, with 9 bases between the two ends.

This clonotype was counted many times. The rearrangement links TRBV5-1 to TRBJ2-2; 8 bases are shared with TRBD2. J gave up 1 base and V 5 bases, and 4 bases lay outside the gene matches. In germline, CDR1 is SGHRS, CDR2 YFSETQ. This CDR3 spans 15 amino acids. CDR3 loop: CASRVLAGNTGELFF. The CDR3 nucleotides are TGCGCCAGCAGAGTGCTAGCGGGGAACACCGGGGAGCTGTTTTTT.

The sample holds many counts of this clonotype. This chain joins TRBV3-1 and TRBJ2-2, with 12 bases matching TRBD2. CDR1 is LGHDT, CDR2 YNNKEL, per germline (reference sequence). The CDR3 is made up of 15 amino acids. With V trimmed by 6 bases and J by 5 bases, 4 bases remained unmatched. CDR3 sequence: CASRPLAGGTGELFF. CDR3 in DNA: TGTGCCAGCAGACCACTAGCGGGGGGAACCGGGGAGCTGTTTTTT. Supplemented by reference TRBV3-1 and TRBJ2-2, the full variable domain reads DTAVSQTPKYLVTQMGNDKSIKCEQNLGHDTMYWYKQDSKKFLKIMFSYNNKELIINETVPNRFSPKSPDKAHLNLHINSLELGDSAVYFCASRPLAGGTGELFFGEGSRLTVL.

This clonotype was detected many times. The rearrangement uses TRBV6-5 and TRBJ2-1; no definite D call. Trimming took off 4 bases at V and 6 bases at J, with 7 bases between the two ends. CDR3 length: 12 amino acids. Per germline, CDR1 MNHEY and CDR2 SVGAGI. The CDR3 bases are TGTGCCAGCAGTTCCCGCTTCAATGAGCAGTTCTTC. This translates into CASSSRFNEQFF.

This clonotype came up many times. This chain links TRBV5-5 with TRBJ2-1, with TRBD2 identical over 7 bases. V dropped 2 bases and J dropped 4; count of bases not matched to a gene: 6. This CDR3 has 15 amino acids. Germline V gene sequence: CDR1 SGHKS, CDR2 YYEKEE (reference sequence). The DNA for the CDR3 is TGTGCCAGCAGCTTTGTGGCTAGCGGATACAATGAGCAGTTCTTC. This gives the protein CASSFVASGYNEQFF.

There are many counts of this clonotype. The CDR3 loop is CASSVTGVGPDTQYF. Written as DNA, the CDR3 is TGTGCCAGCAGCGTGACAGGGGTTGGGCCAGATACGCAGTATTTT. This chain joins TRBV7-2 and TRBJ2-3; 8 nucleotides agree with TRBD1. The junction had 8 bases not matched to a gene; V was cut back by 5 bases and J by 4 bases. CDR3 length: 15 residues. The germline V gene encodes CDR1 SGHTA and CDR2 FQGNSA.

This clonotype was counted ten times or more. The chain recombines TRBV4-3 with TRBJ2-7; TRBD1 or TRBD2 may be the D gene (6 bases each). Per the germline V gene, CDR1 is LGHNA and CDR2 is YSLEER. With 0 bases removed from V and 6 bases from J, the gap between germline ends came to 12 bases. The length of the CDR3 is 14 residues. DNA for the CDR3: TGCGCCAGCAGCCAAGATCGGGGGCTATCCGAGCAGTACTTC. Translated, it gives CASSQDRGLSEQYF.

This clonotype was seen repeatedly, ten times or more. This rearrangement joins TRBV5-1 to TRBJ1-2; D gene uncertain. The CDR3 extends over 12 amino acids. Trimming cost V 3 bases and J 5 bases, with 8 bases left between them. Germline V gene lookup returns CDR1 SGHRS and CDR2 YFSETQ. The CDR3: CASSYEGYGYTF. CDR3 sequence (DNA): TGCGCCAGCAGCTACGAAGGATATGGCTACACCTTC.

This clonotype was detected a few times. V is TRBV29-1 and J is TRBJ2-4; 10 bases align to TRBD1. V was pared by 4 bases and J by 10 bases, with 7 bases of the junction left unmatched. Germline values: CDR1 SQVTM, CDR2 ANQGSEA. The CDR3 is made up of 13 amino acids. In DNA form, the CDR3 reads TGCAGCGTTGGACAGGGGGCCGGAAAAATTCAGTACTTC. This encodes CSVGQGAGKIQYF.

This clonotype was picked up many times. The junction differs from germline at one of its ends, possibly a read error. The chain uses TRBV7-2 and TRBJ1-6, with TRBD1 identical over 8 bases. CDR1 and CDR2 from the germline V gene are SGHTA and FQGNSA. The CDR3 is 12 residues long. CDR3 residues: CASSSTGVTLNF. The DNA for the CDR3 is TGTGCCAGCAGCTCGACAGGGGTGACCCTCAACTTT.

This clonotype came up many times. The chain employs TRBV16 and TRBJ1-1; a possible D gene is TRBD1 (5 bases). The V and J ends lost 6 bases and 4 bases respectively, with 12 bases between them. The CDR3 is made up of 13 amino acids. The V gene's germline CDR1 is KGHSY and CDR2 FQNENV. CDR3: CASSPGGGTEAFF. For the CDR3, the DNA is TGTGCCAGCAGTCCCGGGGGGGGCACTGAAGCTTTCTTT.

The V gene is TRBV5-1, the J gene TRBJ2-2; D might be TRBD2 (5 bases). The CDR3 extends over 13 amino acids. Trimming cost V 9 bases and J 5 bases, with 14 bases left between them. CDR1 is SGHRS and CDR2 is YFSETQ in the germline V gene. DNA of the CDR3: TGCGCCACACAGCCGGGAAAAACCGGGGAGCTGTTTTTT. Protein: CATQPGKTGELFF.

This clonotype was seen repeatedly, ten times or more. The chain combines TRBV5-1 with TRBJ1-1; D gene ambiguous. This CDR3 has 13 residues. The germline V gene has CDR1 SGHRS and CDR2 YFSETQ. V was cut by 1 base and J by 5 bases, with 9 bases left in between. The CDR3 loop reads CASSLIRETEAFF. CDR3 bases: TGCGCCAGCAGCTTGATAAGGGAGACTGAAGCTTTCTTT.

This clonotype was picked up many times. The gene calls are TRBV6-5 and TRBJ2-2; D unclear. From germline, CDR1 is MNHEY and CDR2 SVGAGI. The CDR3 is 13 amino acids. With 2 bases removed from V and 2 bases from J, the gap between germline ends came to 3 bases. CDR3 sequence: CASSYANTGELFF. CDR3 bases: TGTGCCAGCAGTTACGCAAACACCGGGGAGCTGTTTTTT.

This clonotype has a count of ten or more. The rearrangement links TRBV28 to TRBJ2-5, with D hard to call. CDR3 length equals 12 residues. Deletions cut 2 bases from V and 4 bases from J, with 5 bases between. Looked up from germline, CDR1 is MDHEN and CDR2 is SYDVKM. CDR3 bases: TGTGCCAGCAGTTTACGTGTAGAGACCCAGTACTTC. Amino acid sequence: CASSLRVETQYF.

Concerning this clonotype: The germline gene is not matched at one end of the junction; a read error may be the cause. The V call is TRBV6-2 or TRBV6-3, the J call TRBJ2-6; TRBD1 might be the D (5 bases). This CDR3 is built from 18 residues. Germline-derived CDR1 and CDR2 are MNHEY and SVGEGT. CDR3 nucleotide sequence: TGTGCCAGCAGTTACCCCCCGTGGGGTAGCTCTGGGGCCAAAGTCCTGACTTTC. Its protein is CASSYPPWGSSGAKVLTF.

In this sample, this clonotype turned up many times. The chain carries TRBV5-1 and TRBJ2-1, with 15 bases that match TRBD2. V shed 4 bases, J shed 8 bases, and the junction held 7 bases outside the gene matches. CDR3 length equals 16 residues. The germline V gene encodes CDR1 SGHRS and CDR2 YFSETQ. The CDR3 region has the DNA TGCGCCAGCAGCCCACCGGGACTAGCGGGGGGCTATGAGCAGTTCTTC. Its protein product is CASSPPGLAGGYEQFF.

V is TRBV5-1 and J is TRBJ1-1; D unclear. Germline V lookup: CDR1 SGHRS, CDR2 YFSETQ. Trimming took off 2 bases at V and 1 base at J, with 12 bases between the two ends. This CDR3 spans 15 amino acids. The CDR3, as DNA: TGCGCCAGCAGCTTCCCACGGGAGCCGAACACTGAAGCTTTCTTT. Protein sequence: CASSFPREPNTEAFF.

This clonotype was seen many times. This chain uses TRBV20-1 with TRBJ1-2; D is undetermined. The ends were cut back, 2 bases at V and 1 base at J, with 17 bases in the middle. The germline V gene has CDR1 DFQATT and CDR2 SNEGSKA (reference sequence). The CDR3 contains 16 residues. The CDR3, as DNA: TGCAGTGCTAGAACCCCCGGTGGCAGGAATAACTATGGCTACACCTTC. Its translation is CSARTPGGRNNYGYTF.

In its sample, this clonotype was seen many times. The V call is TRBV10-2, the J call TRBJ2-1, with D perhaps assigned TRBD1 or TRBD2 (5 bases each). The V gene's germline CDR1 is WSHSY and CDR2 SAAADI. Trimming removed 6 bases at V and 7 bases at J, with 10 bases between. This CDR3 spans 12 amino acids. The CDR3: CASRPRENEQFF. In DNA, the CDR3 is TGCGCCAGCAGACCCAGGGAGAATGAGCAGTTCTTC.

This clonotype was seen at least ten times. The chain couples TRBV27 to TRBJ1-1, with D hard to call. The length of the CDR3 is 15 residues. V was trimmed by 5 bases and J by 1 base, leaving 14 bases between them. The germline V gene encodes CDR1 MNHEY and CDR2 SMNVEV (reference sequence). CDR3: CASSARGSRNTEAFF. Here the CDR3 DNA reads TGTGCCAGCAGTGCGCGCGGCAGCAGGAACACTGAAGCTTTCTTT.

This clonotype was detected ten times or more. This chain joins TRBV5-1 and TRBJ1-6; D is unclear. Germline values: CDR1 SGHRS, CDR2 YFSETQ. Trimming cost V 4 bases and J 7 bases, with 6 bases left between them. There are 12 residues in the CDR3. For the CDR3, the DNA is TGCGCCAGCAGCCCTGACAATTCACCCCTCCACTTT. This translates into CASSPDNSPLHF.

This clonotype has a handful of counts. This rearrangement joins TRBV12-3 or TRBV12-4 to TRBJ2-3; D uncertain. The CDR3 has 13 residues. V was cut by 3 bases and J by 3 bases, with 7 bases left in between. CDR3 sequence: CASSLVKTDTQYF. As DNA, the CDR3 is TGTGCCAGCAGTTTGGTAAAGACAGATACGCAGTATTTT.

The chain has TRBV28 and TRBJ1-1, with D hard to call. This CDR3 comprises 12 residues. Trimming left V 2 bases short and J 4 bases short, with 5 bases between. Germline loops: CDR1 MDHEN, CDR2 SYDVKM. CDR3 DNA: TGTGCCAGCAGTTTAATCCGCACTGAAGCTTTCTTT. It specifies CASSLIRTEAFF.

There are many counts of this clonotype. The chain recombines TRBV7-2 with TRBJ1-1; D is perhaps TRBD1 (6 bases). This CDR3 spans 14 amino acids. CDR1 and CDR2 (germline): SGHTA, FQGNSA. Trimming cost V 5 bases and J 1 base, with 11 bases left between them. The CDR3 DNA reads TGTGCCAGCAGCCGTTCCAGGGGGAACACTGAAGCTTTCTTT. This translates into CASSRSRGNTEAFF.